What follows are 21 T cell receptor beta chains derived from one specimen sequenced in a study of CD8 T cells in Susac syndrome (dated by TCRdb to about 2019). Libraries were prepared through the immunoSEQ multiplex PCR assay. RNA was extracted using the RNeasy kit, and about 0.5 to 1 ug of the RNA was reverse transcribed with random hexamers. The public reads were quality trimmed at Q25 with fastp and then assembled into clones with MiXCR by TCRdb, keeping productive beta chains. Every CDR3 protein is listed once, alongside the most common genes and DNA of its rows. The sample includes some 150,000 distinct CDR3 sequences, with approximately 94% observed a single time. The top ten clonotypes cover around 0.21% of the sample. The sequenced sample was CD8+ T cells from PBMCs. The source is a human donor with multiple sclerosis.

The rearrangement uses TRBV5-1 and TRBJ1-1; perhaps TRBD1 as D (6 bases). Per the germline V gene, CDR1 is SGHRS and CDR2 is YFSETQ. The CDR3 extends over 15 amino acids. With 0 bases removed from V and 7 bases from J, the gap between germline ends came to 16 bases. The CDR3 protein is CASSLGLGGGGEAFF. The CDR3 DNA reads TGCGCCAGCAGCTTGGGGCTGGGGGGCGGTGGTGAAGCTTTCTTT.

This chain links TRBV20-1 with TRBJ2-1, with 7 bases identical to TRBD2. V gave up 1 base and J gave up 1 base; unmatched junction bases: 7. Germline CDR1 and CDR2: DFQATT and SNEGSKA (reference sequence). The CDR3 spans 16 residues. CDR3 in amino acids: CSARGEGRGSYNEQFF. The CDR3, as DNA: TGCAGTGCTAGAGGGGAGGGGCGGGGATCCTACAATGAGCAGTTCTTC.

The chain couples TRBV5-6 to TRBJ2-5; 11 bases match TRBD1. The length of the CDR3 is 15 residues. V lost 0 bases to trimming and J lost 4 bases; unmatched junction nucleotides: 2. CDR1 and CDR2 from the germline V gene are SGHDT and YYEEEE. This chain's CDR3 is CASSLGTGGIETQYF. In DNA, the CDR3 is TGTGCCAGCAGCTTGGGGACAGGGGGCATAGAGACCCAGTACTTC.

The genes are TRBV9 and TRBJ1-2, with D tentatively TRBD1 (5 bases). Between the trimmed V and J ends, which lost 0 bases and 4 bases, there was a span of 19 bases. Looked up from germline, CDR1 is SGDLS and CDR2 is YYNGEE. The CDR3 contains 17 residues. The DNA of the CDR3 is TGTGCCAGCAGCGTAGCTTTGACAGCCACCCCTGGCTATGGCTACACCTTC. It is translated as CASSVALTATPGYGYTF.

This clonotype came up once. This chain links TRBV5-1 with TRBJ2-5; 10 bases map to TRBD1. The CDR3 length is 18 residues. Germline V gene sequence: CDR1 SGHRS, CDR2 YFSETQ. J gave up 4 bases and V 2 bases, and 14 bases lay outside the gene matches. The CDR3 coding sequence is TGCGCCAGCAGCTTACCGGGACAGGGGATACGACTAGGAGAGACCCAGTACTTC. Encoded protein: CASSLPGQGIRLGETQYF.

This chain links TRBV6-2 or TRBV6-3 with TRBJ2-5, with a tentative D call TRBD2 (5 bases). V was shortened by 6 bases and J by 4 bases, with 18 bases between the two germline ends. Germline-derived CDR1 and CDR2 are MNHEY and SVGEGT. The CDR3 length is 15 residues. CDR3 DNA: TGTGCCAGCAGCAGGTTTAGCCCGGGGAGAGAGACCCAGTACTTC. Its protein product is CASSRFSPGRETQYF.

This sequence joins TRBV14 and TRBJ1-1, with D hard to call. The CDR3 has 12 amino acids. V shed 6 bases and J shed 6 bases, with 11 bases lying between them. Germline V gene lookup returns CDR1 SGHDN and CDR2 FVKESK. CDR3 region: CASRAGFSEAFF. In DNA form, the CDR3 reads TGTGCCAGCAGGGCAGGATTTTCTGAAGCTTTCTTT.

The chain employs TRBV9 and TRBJ2-3; D possibly corresponds to TRBD1 (5 bases). Trimming pared 3 bases from V and 4 bases from J, leaving 12 bases between. This CDR3 has 14 residues. Germline V gene data show CDR1 as SGDLS and CDR2 as YYNGEE. CDR3 residues: CASSDPGNADTQYF. The CDR3 DNA reads as TGTGCCAGCAGCGACCCAGGGAACGCAGATACGCAGTATTTT.

V and J are TRBV9 and TRBJ1-2; tentatively, D is TRBD1 (6 bases). The V and J ends lost 0 bases and 8 bases respectively, with 14 bases between them. Germline V gene lookup returns CDR1 SGDLS and CDR2 YYNGEE. The CDR3 extends over 14 amino acids. DNA of the CDR3: TGTGCCAGCAGCGTAGGAGCAGGGGCCGTGGGCTACACCTTC. Residues: CASSVGAGAVGYTF.

This clonotype was seen a handful of times. This chain uses TRBV29-1 with TRBJ1-2, with no clear D. The CDR3 runs 11 residues. Germline V lookup: CDR1 SQVTM, CDR2 ANQGSEA. The ends were cut back, 3 bases at V and 5 bases at J, with 7 bases in the middle. The CDR3 region has the DNA TGCAGCGTTGATACAAGATATGGCTACACCTTC. Residues: CSVDTRYGYTF.

The chain couples TRBV6-2 or TRBV6-3 to TRBJ2-3; weak D call: TRBD1 (6 bases). CDR3 size: 15 residues. Germline loops: CDR1 MNHEY, CDR2 SVGEGT. V dropped 11 bases and J dropped 3 bases, with 21 bases sitting between them. CDR3 sequence reads: CAVRGTGSRTDTQYF. The CDR3, as DNA: TGTGCCGTCCGGGGAACAGGGAGCCGAACAGATACGCAGTATTTT.

This rearrangement joins TRBV27 to TRBJ2-4; TRBD2 matches at 11 bases. The CDR3 is made up of 16 amino acids. J gave up 8 bases and V 1 base, and 7 bases lay outside the gene matches. CDR1 and CDR2 (germline): MNHEY, SMNVEV (reference sequence). CDR3 loop: CASSLLASGGPHIQYF. The CDR3 coding sequence is TGTGCCAGCAGTTTATTGGCTAGCGGGGGGCCCCACATTCAGTACTTC.

This chain uses TRBV30 with TRBJ1-1; D is uncertain. Germline V lookup: CDR1 GTSNPN, CDR2 SVGIG (reference sequence). The CDR3 is 13 amino acids. Trimming removed 0 bases from V and 6 bases from J, with 11 bases in between. The CDR3 loop is CAWSVRGAAEAFF. CDR3 DNA sequence: TGTGCCTGGAGTGTACGGGGAGCGGCTGAAGCTTTCTTT.

V and J are TRBV2 and TRBJ1-2, with D possibly being TRBD1 (6 bases). Germline V gene data show CDR1 as SNHLY and CDR2 as FYNNEI. Deletions cut 0 bases from V and 4 bases from J, with 15 bases between. The CDR3 totals 16 residues. The CDR3 DNA reads as TGTGCCAGCAGTGAAGCGCTGGGCAGGGGACCCTATGGCTACACCTTC. This translates into CASSEALGRGPYGYTF.

The V gene is TRBV20-1, the J gene TRBJ1-4, with 8 bases lining up with TRBD1. The CDR3 spans 16 residues. The trim removed 0 bases at V and 5 bases at J, leaving 8 bases unmatched. CDR1 is DFQATT and CDR2 is SNEGSKA in the germline V gene (reference sequence). Here the CDR3 reads CSARDPWDRTNEKLFF. CDR3 in DNA: TGCAGTGCTAGAGATCCCTGGGACAGGACCAATGAAAAACTGTTTTTT.

This clonotype occurred once. The chain is built from TRBV27 and TRBJ1-1, with TRBD1 as a possible D gene (6 bases). V lost 4 bases, J lost 8 bases, and 14 bases lay in between. Per germline, CDR1 MNHEY and CDR2 SMNVEV (reference sequence). The CDR3 sequence is 13 residues long. CDR3 in amino acids: CASSSLTGFEAFF. The CDR3, as DNA: TGTGCCAGCAGTTCCCTGACAGGTTTCGAAGCTTTCTTT.

V usage is TRBV30 and J usage is TRBJ1-2; possible D gene TRBD1, 6 bases. Germline CDR1 GTSNPN, CDR2 SVGIG (reference sequence). The CDR3 totals 15 residues. The V end lost 4 bases, the J end lost 4 bases, and 19 bases lay between the germline ends. CDR3 region: CAWTDWTVLVYGYTF. The CDR3 DNA is TGTGCCTGGACCGACTGGACAGTTTTGGTCTATGGCTACACCTTC.

The chain uses TRBV29-1 and TRBJ2-3; the D gene is possibly TRBD2 (7 bases). The germline CDR1 and CDR2 sequences are SQVTM and ANQGSEA. Trimming took off 6 bases at V and 5 bases at J, with 21 bases between the two ends. The CDR3 has 15 residues. Here the CDR3 DNA reads TGCAGCGTACTCCTACTGGGGGGGGGCATAGATACGCAGTATTTT. Translating gives CSVLLLGGGIDTQYF.

V usage is TRBV30 and J usage is TRBJ1-6, with D possibly matching TRBD1 (6 bases). Looked up from germline, CDR1 is GTSNPN and CDR2 is SVGIG (reference sequence). The CDR3 totals 14 residues. V lost 4 bases and J lost 6, with 13 bases in between. In DNA form, the CDR3 reads TGTGCCTGGACCACCGGGACAATTAATTCACCCCTCCACTTT. This codes for CAWTTGTINSPLHF. Drawing the rest from reference TRBV30 and TRBJ1-6, the complete variable domain is SQTIHQWPATLVQPVGSPLSLECTVEGTSNPNLYWYRQAAGRGLQLLFYSVGIGQISSEVPQNLSASRPQDRQFILSSKKLLLSDSGFYLCAWTTGTINSPLHFGNGTRLTVT.

The chain has TRBV7-9 and TRBJ2-7, with a tentative D call TRBD1 (6 bases). The CDR3 extends over 14 amino acids. V gave up 5 bases and J gave up 4 bases, with 15 bases separating them. Germline-derived CDR1 and CDR2 are SEHNR and FQNEAQ (reference sequence). The chain's CDR3 is CASSPRTARYEQYF. CDR3 bases: TGTGCCAGCAGCCCCCGGACAGCCAGATACGAGCAGTACTTC.

The chain carries TRBV7-9 and TRBJ1-5; perhaps TRBD1 as D (6 bases). Trimming stripped 3 bases from V and 0 bases from J, with 12 bases between. The length of the CDR3 is 16 residues. Germline CDR1 SEHNR, CDR2 FQNEAQ (reference sequence). CDR3 loop: CASSLTGHNSNQPQHF. In DNA, the CDR3 is TGTGCCAGCAGCTTGACAGGTCACAATAGCAATCAGCCCCAGCATTTT.